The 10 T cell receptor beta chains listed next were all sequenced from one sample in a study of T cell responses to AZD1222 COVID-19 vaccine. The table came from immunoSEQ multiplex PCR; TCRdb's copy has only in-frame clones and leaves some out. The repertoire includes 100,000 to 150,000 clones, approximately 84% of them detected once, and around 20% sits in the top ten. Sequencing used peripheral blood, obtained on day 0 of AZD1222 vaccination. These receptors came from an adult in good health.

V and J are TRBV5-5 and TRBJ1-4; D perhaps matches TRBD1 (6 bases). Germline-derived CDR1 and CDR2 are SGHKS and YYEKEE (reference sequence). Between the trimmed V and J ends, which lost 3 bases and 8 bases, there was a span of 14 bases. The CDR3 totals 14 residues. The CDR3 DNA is TGTGCCAGCAGCTCGGGACAAGTGGGAGAAAAACTGTTTTTT. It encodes CASSSGQVGEKLFF.

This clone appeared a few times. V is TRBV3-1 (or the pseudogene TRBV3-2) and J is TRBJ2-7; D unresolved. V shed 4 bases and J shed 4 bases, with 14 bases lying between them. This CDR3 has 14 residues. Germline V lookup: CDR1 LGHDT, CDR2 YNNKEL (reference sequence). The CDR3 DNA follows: TGTGCCAGCAGCCTGAGAAGACAAGGGTACGAGCAGTACTTC. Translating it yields CASSLRRQGYEQYF.

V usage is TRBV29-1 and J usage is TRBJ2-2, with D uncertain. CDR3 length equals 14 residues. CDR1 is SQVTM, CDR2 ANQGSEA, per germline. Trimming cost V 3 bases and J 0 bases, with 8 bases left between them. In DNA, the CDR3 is TGCAGCGTTGAGGTCGGCTCGAACACCGGGGAGCTGTTTTTT. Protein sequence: CSVEVGSNTGELFF.

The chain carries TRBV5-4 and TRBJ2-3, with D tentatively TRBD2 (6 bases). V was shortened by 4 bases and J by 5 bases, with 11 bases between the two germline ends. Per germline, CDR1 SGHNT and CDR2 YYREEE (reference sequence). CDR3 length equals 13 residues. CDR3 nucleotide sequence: TGTGCCAGCAGCCCCCCGGGAGAAGATACGCAGTATTTT. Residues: CASSPPGEDTQYF.

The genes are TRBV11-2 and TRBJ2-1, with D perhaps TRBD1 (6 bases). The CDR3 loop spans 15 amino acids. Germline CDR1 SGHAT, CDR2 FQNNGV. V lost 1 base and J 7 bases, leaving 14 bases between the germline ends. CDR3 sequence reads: CASSLGQDSGNEQFF. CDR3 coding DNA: TGTGCCAGCAGCTTAGGACAGGATTCAGGGAATGAGCAGTTCTTC.

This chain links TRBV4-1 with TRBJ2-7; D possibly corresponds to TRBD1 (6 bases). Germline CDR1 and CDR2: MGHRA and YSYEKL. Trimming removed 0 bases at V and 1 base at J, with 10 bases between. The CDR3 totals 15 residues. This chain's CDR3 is CASSQEAGASYEQYF. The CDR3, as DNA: TGCGCCAGCAGCCAAGAGGCAGGGGCTTCCTACGAGCAGTACTTC.

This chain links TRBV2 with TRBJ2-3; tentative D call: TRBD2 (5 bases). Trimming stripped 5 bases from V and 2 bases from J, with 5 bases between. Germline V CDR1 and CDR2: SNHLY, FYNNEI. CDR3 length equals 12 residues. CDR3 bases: TGTGCCAGCAGTCGGGACACAGATACGCAGTATTTT. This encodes CASSRDTDTQYF.

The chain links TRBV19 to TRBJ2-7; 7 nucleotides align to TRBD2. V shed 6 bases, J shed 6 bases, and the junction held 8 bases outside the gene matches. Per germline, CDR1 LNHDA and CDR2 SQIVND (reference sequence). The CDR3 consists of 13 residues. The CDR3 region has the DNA TGTGCCAGTAGGGCGGGGGAGAACGGCGAGCAGTACTTC. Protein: CASRAGENGEQYF.

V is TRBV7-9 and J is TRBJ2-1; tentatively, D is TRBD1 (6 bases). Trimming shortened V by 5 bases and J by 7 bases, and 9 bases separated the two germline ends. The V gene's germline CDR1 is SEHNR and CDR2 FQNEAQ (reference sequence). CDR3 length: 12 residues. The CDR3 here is CASSTDRNEQFF. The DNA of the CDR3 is TGTGCCAGCAGCACAGACAGGAATGAGCAGTTCTTC.

CDR3: CASSFRGLSGNTIYF. CDR3 sequence (DNA): TGTGCCAGCAGTTTCAGGGGTCTTTCTGGAAACACCATATATTTT. The gene calls are TRBV28 and TRBJ1-3, with a possible D match to TRBD1 (6 bases). V dropped 3 bases and J dropped 1 base, with 10 bases sitting between them. Germline loops: CDR1 MDHEN, CDR2 SYDVKM. The CDR3 spans 15 residues.